These T cell receptor beta chains were read from a single sample in a study of beta chain features in type 1 diabetes. Assay used: immunoSEQ multiplex PCR; TCRdb lists only in-frame clones, some missing. The sample has a few hundred thousand clones; about a tenth are singletons. Input material: naive CD4+ T cells from blood. These receptors all come from a man aged 30 to 45 with type 1 diabetes. CDR3s include the opening cysteine and the closing phenylalanine or tryptophan. Rows may omit the clone size; those that give it use once, few, many or a size class.

j_gene | abundance | v_gene | CDR3aa
TRBJ2-6 | few | TRBV18 | CASSDLRAGANVLTF
TRBJ2-1 | few | TRBV5-1 | CASSLGRDNWRNEQFF
TRBJ1-5 | - | TRBV19 | CASSREQGNSQPQHF
TRBJ1-2 | few | TRBV29-1 | CSVETVQGGYTF
TRBJ2-5 | - | TRBV5-1 | CASSLDPGTTSGAQYF
TRBJ2-3 | few | TRBV9 | CASSPGTSGGAVDTQYF
TRBJ2-3 | - | TRBV6-6 | CASGGRTSGPTDTQYF
TRBJ2-1 | few | TRBV5-1 | CASSLAAGGGALDEQFF
TRBJ1-2 | - | TRBV7-2 | CASSLVDRGLSGYTF
TRBJ1-1 | - | TRBV5-4 | CASSAADRVNTEAFF
TRBJ2-5 | - | TRBV7-2 | CASSLGFSGGGETQYF
TRBJ2-7 | - | TRBV7-9 | CASMRGGLYEQYF
TRBJ2-1 | - | TRBV9 | CASSLAGYYNEQFF
TRBJ1-5 | few | TRBV6-5 | CASSSQGVHQPQHF
TRBJ2-5 | few | TRBV11-2 | CASSSWGLEETQYF
TRBJ1-1 | - | TRBV7-2 | CASSTDIFAEAFF
TRBJ2-3 | - | TRBV27 | CASSSTDTQYF
TRBJ1-3 | - | TRBV5-1 | CASSSSPGVRGNTIYF
TRBJ2-5 | - | TRBV28 | CASRSQETQYF
TRBJ2-1 | - | TRBV5-4 | CASSSGGGYNEQFF
TRBJ1-4 | few | TRBV9 | CASSVGQGAEKLFF
TRBJ2-5 | few | TRBV28 | CASSPSALSETQYF
TRBJ1-5 | - | TRBV19 | CASSMAGKEQPQHF
TRBJ1-4 | - | TRBV5-1 | CASSWNGNANEKLFF
TRBJ2-7 | few | TRBV7-3 | CASGMSRNEQYF
TRBJ1-1 | few | TRBV7-2 | CASSRGLEAFF
TRBJ1-1 | - | TRBV29-1 | CSAGGGTGVTEAFF
TRBJ2-3 | - | TRBV6-1 | CASSDLQRGGLTDTQYF
TRBJ2-4 | - | TRBV2 | CASSETGQGKRAKNIQYF
TRBJ1-1 | - | TRBV2 | CASSSQDRDTEAFF
TRBJ2-6 | - | TRBV12-5 | CASGLLWGLSGANVLTF
TRBJ2-1 | few | TRBV7-2 | CASSLSQSLNEQFF
TRBJ1-2 | - | TRBV4-1 | CASKGTGNYGYTF
TRBJ2-5 | few | TRBV5-1 | CASSLSRGQETQYF
TRBJ2-3 | - | TRBV2 | CASRSLLNTDTQYF
TRBJ2-7 | - | TRBV7-2 | CASSLEQGSYEQYF
TRBJ2-3 | - | TRBV30 | CAWTSADTQYF
TRBJ2-5 | few | TRBV5-1 | CASSPGQGAVAETQYF
TRBJ1-1 | - | TRBV25-1 | CASSEGGLGRQNTEAFF